A selection of T cell receptor beta chains follows, all from one sample in a study of blood T cell repertoires in COVID-19. The repertoire was sequenced with immunoSEQ multiplex PCR; TCRdb's copy has only in-frame clones and lacks some. The sample contains about 480,000 clones, about nine tenths of which appear only once. The sample consisted of PBMCs or T cells enriched from blood (not recorded which). The receptors here all came from a woman between 55 and 75 years old who had recovered from COVID-19. CDR3s include the opening cysteine and the closing phenylalanine or tryptophan. A D gene is named only where the DNA matches it firmly. The listing skips clone size in some rows; elsewhere it reads once, few, many or a size class.

size	V	D	J	CDR3	DNA
once	TRBV25-1	TRBD2	TRBJ2-1	CASSKATGGARNEQFF	TGTGCCAGCAGTAAAGCGACCGGGGGGGCCCGAAATGAGCAGTTCTTC
.	TRBV2	.	TRBJ1-2	CATSVPGEYYGYTF	TGTGCCACCTCCGTACCGGGAGAATACTATGGCTACACCTTC
.	TRBV27	.	TRBJ1-2	CASSPPGLGRYGYTF	TGTGCCAGTTCCCCCCCCGGTTTGGGCAGGTATGGCTACACCTTC
once	TRBV14	.	TRBJ1-4	CASSAITGHRANEKLFF	TGTGCCAGCTCCGCAATTACAGGGCATAGAGCTAATGAAAAACTGTTTTTT
.	TRBV6-5	TRBD1	TRBJ1-2	CASSPGTVMGGYTF	TGTGCCAGCAGTCCCGGGACAGTGATGGGTGGCTACACCTTC
.	TRBV29-1	TRBD1	TRBJ1-2	CSVTRDRGNYGYTF	TGCAGCGTCACCCGGGACAGGGGGAACTATGGCTACACCTTC
.	TRBV6-1	.	TRBJ1-2	CASTPGYGYTF	TGTGCCAGCACTCCGGGGTATGGCTACACCTTC
.	TRBV5-4	TRBD1	TRBJ2-1	CASSLAGTGYNEQFF	TGTGCCAGCAGTTTGGCGGGGACAGGGTATAATGAGCAGTTCTTC
.	TRBV7-2	TRBD2	TRBJ2-5	CASSLDLLAGGPRETQYF	TGTGCCAGCAGCTTAGATTTGCTAGCGGGGGGGCCGAGGGAGACCCAGTACTTC
once	TRBV27	.	TRBJ1-6	CASSDPGGPDNSPLHF	TGTGCCAGCAGTGACCCGGGGGGGCCTGATAATTCACCCCTCCACTTT
.	TRBV2	.	TRBJ1-4	CASSDSGNGNEKLFF	TGTGCCAGCAGTGATTCAGGGAATGGTAATGAAAAACTGTTTTTT
few	TRBV7-6	TRBD1	TRBJ2-3	CASSPRQGSTDTQYF	TGTGCCAGCAGCCCTCGACAGGGAAGCACAGATACGCAGTATTTT
.	TRBV9	TRBD2	TRBJ2-1	CASSASSGGAKDEQFF	TGTGCCAGCAGCGCGAGTAGCGGGGGGGCCAAAGATGAGCAGTTCTTC
.	TRBV5-1	.	TRBJ2-1	CASSFAVAYNEQFF	TGCGCCAGCAGCTTCGCAGTGGCCTACAATGAGCAGTTCTTC
.	TRBV25-1	TRBD2	TRBJ2-7	CASRAGGREQYF	TGTGCCAGCAGGGCGGGGGGTCGCGAGCAGTACTTC
.	TRBV6-6	.	TRBJ1-2	CASSLDGESYGYTF	TGTGCCAGCAGCCTAGACGGAGAAAGCTATGGCTACACCTTC
.	TRBV9	.	TRBJ1-3	CASSGALSGNTIYF	TGTGCCAGCAGCGGCGCCCTCTCTGGAAACACCATATATTTT
.	TRBV10-3	.	TRBJ1-2	CAISEAGAGGYTF	TGTGCCATCAGTGAAGCAGGGGCAGGAGGCTACACCTTC
once	TRBV24-1	.	TRBJ1-2	CATSRGSGYGYTF	TGTGCCACCAGTCGGGGGTCTGGATATGGCTACACCTTC
.	TRBV15	TRBD1	TRBJ2-1	CATSRPGQGDNEQFF	TGTGCCACCAGCAGACCGGGACAGGGAGACAATGAGCAGTTCTTC
.	TRBV27	.	TRBJ2-1	CASSLFGRRNEQFF	TGTGCCAGCAGTTTATTCGGCAGGAGGAATGAGCAGTTCTTC
.	TRBV29-1	.	TRBJ1-4	CSVEMAAGLNEKLFF	TGCAGCGTTGAAATGGCGGCAGGGCTGAATGAAAAACTGTTTTTT
once	TRBV12-3/TRBV12-4	TRBD1	TRBJ1-2	CASSPGGDYGYTF	TGTGCCAGCAGTCCAGGGGGCGACTATGGCTACACCTTC
.	TRBV19	TRBD1	TRBJ1-1	CASSWPGGLGTEAFF	TGTGCCAGTAGTTGGCCAGGGGGATTGGGCACTGAAGCTTTCTTT
.	TRBV20-1	TRBD2	TRBJ2-3	CSASLAGGPGDTQYF	TGCAGTGCTAGTCTAGCGGGGGGCCCGGGAGATACGCAGTATTTT
few	TRBV14	TRBD2	TRBJ2-1	CASSQWTSGGRGQFF	TGTGCCAGCAGCCAATGGACTAGCGGGGGGAGAGGGCAGTTCTTC
.	TRBV29-1	TRBD1	TRBJ2-1	CSVSQGFNEQFF	TGCAGCGTTTCACAGGGGTTTAATGAGCAGTTCTTC
.	TRBV18	.	TRBJ2-5	CASSPDRDLQETQYF	TGTGCCAGCTCACCCGACCGGGATCTACAAGAGACCCAGTACTTC
.	TRBV2	.	TRBJ2-2	CASSERAGWNTGELFF	TGTGCCAGCAGTGAACGGGCAGGGTGGAACACCGGGGAGCTGTTTTTT
.	TRBV3-1/TRBV3-2	.	TRBJ2-5	CASSRARYQETQYF	TGTGCCAGCAGCCGGGCCCGGTACCAAGAGACCCAGTACTTC
.	TRBV11-3	.	TRBJ1-1	CASSPAGDTEAFF	TGTGCCAGCAGCCCAGCGGGGGACACTGAAGCTTTCTTT
.	TRBV6-5	TRBD2	TRBJ2-7	CASTTSGGPYEQYF	TGTGCCAGCACTACTAGCGGGGGCCCCTACGAGCAGTACTTC
.	TRBV5-6	TRBD2	TRBJ2-2	CASSPASGGASGELFF	TGTGCCAGCAGCCCAGCTAGCGGGGGGGCGTCCGGGGAGCTGTTTTTT
.	TRBV4-2	.	TRBJ1-5	CASSQDYRPGLQPQHF	TGTGCCAGCAGCCAAGATTATAGGCCAGGGTTACAGCCCCAGCATTTT
.	TRBV5-1	.	TRBJ2-1	CASSLAKGGSTLSSYNEQFF	TGCGCCAGCAGCTTGGCCAAGGGAGGTTCCACCCTGAGCTCCTACAATGAGCAGTTCTTC